This T cell receptor (beta chain) emerged from a study of T cell responses to AZD1222 COVID-19 vaccine. This CDR3 contains 12 residues. Per germline, CDR1 SGHNT and CDR2 YYREEE (reference sequence). Deletions cut 5 bases from V and 0 bases from J, with 4 bases between. Profiled with immunoSEQ multiplex PCR; TCRdb holds only in-frame clones, not every one. In the table there are about 110,000 clones, about nine tenths of which are singletons. Study-wide findings and caveats: Repertoire samples came only from after the peak T cell response.

Worth noting for this clone: Its antigen is unknown.

This receptor was identified in an adult in good health. The sample in question was peripheral blood, obtained on day 0 of AZD1222 vaccination. V gene TRBV5-4 combines with J gene TRBJ2-3; no clear D. CDR3 bases: TGTGCCAGCAGGTATAGCACAGATACGCAGTATTTT. It encodes CASRYSTDTQYF.